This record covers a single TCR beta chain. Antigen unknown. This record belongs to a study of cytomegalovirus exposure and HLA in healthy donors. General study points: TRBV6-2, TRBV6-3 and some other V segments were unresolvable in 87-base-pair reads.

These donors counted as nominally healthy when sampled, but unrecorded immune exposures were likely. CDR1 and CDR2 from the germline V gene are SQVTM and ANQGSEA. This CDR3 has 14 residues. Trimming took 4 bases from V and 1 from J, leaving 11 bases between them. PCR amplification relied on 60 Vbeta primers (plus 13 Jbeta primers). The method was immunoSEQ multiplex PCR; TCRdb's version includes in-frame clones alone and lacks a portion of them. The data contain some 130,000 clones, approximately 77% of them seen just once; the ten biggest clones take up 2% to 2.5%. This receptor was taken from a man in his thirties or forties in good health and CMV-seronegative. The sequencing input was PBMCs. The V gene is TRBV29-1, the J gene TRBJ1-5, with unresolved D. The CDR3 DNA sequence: TGCAGCGTTGCATATGACAACAGCAATCAGCCCCAGCATTTT. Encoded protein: CSVAYDNSNQPQHF.